This TCR beta chain was identified during a study of blood T cell repertoires in COVID-19. Across the study: Sample material is recorded as cDNA or gDNA derived from T cells, B-cell-depleted T cells, or PBMCs.

Methods used by the authors: Nucleated cell number was recorded as an estimate derived from reference gene primer amplification. Using immunoSEQ multiplex PCR, the repertoire was profiled, and TCRdb retains in-frame clones only, with some absent. V and J calls plus clone size are reproduced from that table; the DNA served to infer D and trimming. The sample includes about 360,000 clones, about 80% of them seen just once. Germline CDR1 MNHNY, CDR2 SVGAGI (reference sequence). This CDR3 comprises 15 residues. V was clipped by 5 bases and J by 4 bases; unmatched bases: 9. The specimen sequenced was peripheral blood. This receptor was obtained from a human donor with acute or convalescent COVID-19. The donor label of this sample is uncertain. This chain connects TRBV6-6 to TRBJ2-5; TRBD2 agrees at 8 bases. For the CDR3, the DNA is TGTGCCAGCAGTAGAAATCTAGCGGGTCGAGAGACCCAGTACTTC. Protein: CASSRNLAGRETQYF.